Listed below are T cell receptor beta chains from one sample, sequenced in a study of PD-1 blockade in classical Hodgkin lymphoma. Sequencing was performed with immunoSEQ multiplex PCR; in TCRdb, only in-frame clones are kept and a portion is missing. The table records under 100,000 clones, approximately 80% of them present only once. The sample in question was peripheral blood mononuclear cells (PBMCs), obtained at baseline. The receptors here all came from a human donor with classical Hodgkin lymphoma. Both conserved end residues are trimmed from each CDR3. Each record gives: V gene, clone size, J gene, D gene, CDR3 protein. D genes are given only for firm matches. Clone size is not always given. Where it is, it says once, few, many or a class for expanded clones.

TRBV5-6	NA	TRBJ1-4	TRBD1	ASSTTGGPAGEKLF
TRBV5-1	NA	TRBJ2-7	NA	ASSLNLGSWYEQY
TRBV7-9	NA	TRBJ1-3	NA	ASSSPGAGNTIY
TRBV5-6	few	TRBJ2-1	NA	ASTVLGSGYNEQF
TRBV5-5	NA	TRBJ2-6	NA	ASLWGPSSSGANVLT
TRBV7-8	NA	TRBJ1-1	NA	ASSLVGIWATTEAF
TRBV12-5	NA	TRBJ2-3	NA	ASGLGLADTQY
TRBV10-3	NA	TRBJ1-5	NA	AISERQLNSNQPQH
TRBV13	NA	TRBJ2-3	TRBD1	ASSLGLGQGRADTQY
TRBV5-1	NA	TRBJ2-2	NA	ASSIDRPNTGELF
TRBV7-6	NA	TRBJ2-3	NA	ASSAADTQY